This entry describes one T cell receptor (beta chain). Its matching antigen is unknown. The sample carries other DNA sequences with the same CDR3. The source of the sample is a study of shared clonotypes between healthy human individuals. In the study overall: Each donor's CD8 memory used one plate, CD8 naive two, each CD4 subset three.

Regarding the study as a whole: The study sampled only blood, and tissue repertoires likely differ.

The CDR3 is 15 residues long. The germline V gene encodes CDR1 MDHEN and CDR2 SYDVKM. J gave up 5 bases and V 3 bases, and 5 bases lay outside the gene matches. Sorted subsets were amplified in replicate PCRs using approximately 0.2 ug DNA, about 30,000 T cell genomes. In the original workflow: Filtering differed because ImmunoSEQ produced junction-only sequences that carried no quality scores. Produced via immunoSEQ multiplex PCR; TCRdb's table is partial and in-frame only. V and J calls and clone size follow that table, whereas D and trimming were derived from the DNA. The top ten hold about 0.39% of the sample, which has a few million clones, 80% to 95% seen once.

This chain links TRBV28 with TRBJ1-4; TRBD1 aligns across 8 bases. Sample: naive CD4+ T cells from PBMCs. Subset reported: CD45RA+ positively selected. This TCR was recovered from a man aged 18 to 29 in good health. Some clones in this sample may be carry-over from other donors' samples. CDR3: CASSFLTGGNEKLFF. The CDR3 nucleotides read TGTGCCAGCAGTTTCCTTACAGGGGGGAATGAAAAACTGTTTTTT.